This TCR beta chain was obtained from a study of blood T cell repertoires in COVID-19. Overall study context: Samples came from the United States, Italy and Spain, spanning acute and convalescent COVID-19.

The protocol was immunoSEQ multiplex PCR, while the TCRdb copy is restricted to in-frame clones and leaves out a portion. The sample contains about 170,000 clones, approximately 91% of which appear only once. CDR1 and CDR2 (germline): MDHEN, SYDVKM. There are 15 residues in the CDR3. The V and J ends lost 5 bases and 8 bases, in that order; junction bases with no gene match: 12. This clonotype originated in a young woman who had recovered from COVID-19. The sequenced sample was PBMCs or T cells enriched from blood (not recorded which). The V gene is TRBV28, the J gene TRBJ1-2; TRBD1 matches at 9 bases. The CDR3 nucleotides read TGTGCCAGCAGTGCCTACAGGGGGCCCTCCAACGGCTACACCTTC. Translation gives CASSAYRGPSNGYTF.